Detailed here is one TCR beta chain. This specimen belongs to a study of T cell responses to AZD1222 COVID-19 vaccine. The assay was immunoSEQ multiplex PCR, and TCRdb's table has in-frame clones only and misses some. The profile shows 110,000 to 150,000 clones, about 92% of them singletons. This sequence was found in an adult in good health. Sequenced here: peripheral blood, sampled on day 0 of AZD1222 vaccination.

The CDR3 sequence: CASFRGFSQSYEAFF. As DNA, the CDR3 is TGTGCCAGCTTTAGAGGGTTTTCACAGTCTTATGAAGCTTTCTTT. This chain links TRBV5-6 with TRBJ1-1; D not certain. This CDR3 has 15 residues. Trimming stripped 7 bases from V and 7 bases from J, with 23 bases between. The V gene's germline CDR1 is SGHDT and CDR2 YYEEEE.